This T cell receptor beta chain is drawn from a study of blood T cell repertoires in COVID-19. For the study at large: Samples of COVID-19 (acute and convalescent) were obtained from the United States, Italy and Spain. Nucleic acid was either cDNA or gDNA, and it came from T cells, B-cell-depleted T cells, or PBMCs.

Seattle-derived patients entered the study during active infection and were followed longitudinally. Trimming pared 4 bases from V and 2 bases from J, leaving 6 bases between. The CDR3 runs to 13 residues. Per the germline V gene, CDR1 is SGHTA and CDR2 is FQGTGA. Original data processing: Amplification of reference gene primers provided the estimated nucleated cell counts. The assay was immunoSEQ multiplex PCR, and TCRdb's table has in-frame clones only and misses some. Clone size and the V and J calls come from that table; the DNA yielded D and trimming. The table includes roughly 250,000 clones, approximately 91% detected once.

V is TRBV7-3 and J is TRBJ2-1, with unresolved D. The source of this sequence is a person between 18 and 30 years old with COVID-19, enrolled during active disease. Sequences were obtained from peripheral blood. The CDR3: CASSSQAYNEQFF. The CDR3 DNA is TGTGCCAGCAGCTCCCAGGCCTACAATGAGCAGTTCTTC.